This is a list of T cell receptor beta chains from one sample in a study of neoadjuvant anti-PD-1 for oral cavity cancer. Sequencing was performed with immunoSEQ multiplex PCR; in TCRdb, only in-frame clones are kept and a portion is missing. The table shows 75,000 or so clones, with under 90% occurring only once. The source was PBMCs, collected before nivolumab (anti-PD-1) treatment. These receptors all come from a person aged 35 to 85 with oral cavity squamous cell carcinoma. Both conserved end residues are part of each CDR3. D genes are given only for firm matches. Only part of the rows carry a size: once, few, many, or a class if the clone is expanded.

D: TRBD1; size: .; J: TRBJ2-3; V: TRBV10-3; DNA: TGTGCCATCAGCTACTCTCCCGGGACAGCCACAGATACGCAGTATTTT; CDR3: CAISYSPGTATDTQYF
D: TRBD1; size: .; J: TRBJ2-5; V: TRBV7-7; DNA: TGTGCTAGCAGCTTAGGGTCGGGACAGGCGCAAGAGACCCAGTACTTC; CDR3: CASSLGSGQAQETQYF
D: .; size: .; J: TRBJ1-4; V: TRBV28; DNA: TGTGCCAGCAGCACTCCAGGGGCGGGCATCGAAAAACTGTTTTTT; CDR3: CASSTPGAGIEKLFF
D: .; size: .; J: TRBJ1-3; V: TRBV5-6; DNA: TGTGCCAGCAGCTCGGACAGAAACTCTGGAAACACCATATATTTT; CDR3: CASSSDRNSGNTIYF
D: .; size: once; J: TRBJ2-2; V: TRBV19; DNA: TGTGCCAGTAGTACCTTCTCGGACAGTAACACCGGGGAGCTGTTTTTT; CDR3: CASSTFSDSNTGELFF
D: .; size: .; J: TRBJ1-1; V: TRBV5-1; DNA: TGCGCCAGCAGCTCGTTCACAGGGAGAGCCACTGAAGCTTTCTTT; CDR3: CASSSFTGRATEAFF
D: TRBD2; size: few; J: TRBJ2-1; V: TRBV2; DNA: TGTGCCAGCGTGGATCTAGCGGGAGGGGTATATGAGCAGTTCTTC; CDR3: CASVDLAGGVYEQFF
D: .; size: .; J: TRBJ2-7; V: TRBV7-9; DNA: TGTGCCAGCAGCTCACAGGGAGGCGAGCAGTACTTC; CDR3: CASSSQGGEQYF
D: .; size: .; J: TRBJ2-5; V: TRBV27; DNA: TGTGCCAGCAGTTTAGGGCAGGGTGTAAAGACCCAGTACTTC; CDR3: CASSLGQGVKTQYF
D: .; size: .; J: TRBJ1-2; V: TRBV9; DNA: TGTGCCAGCAGCGTTCAGACAGCGCAGGGCCCCTTTCACTATGGCTACACCTTC; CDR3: CASSVQTAQGPFHYGYTF
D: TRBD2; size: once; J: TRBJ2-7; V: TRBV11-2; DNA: TGTGCCAGCACCCCAGCGGGAATGGTCTACGAGCAGTACTTC; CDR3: CASTPAGMVYEQYF
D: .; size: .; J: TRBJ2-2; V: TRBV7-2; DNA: TGTGCCAGCAGCTCCTACAACAGGGAAAGGACCGGGGAGCTGTTTTTT; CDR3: CASSSYNRERTGELFF
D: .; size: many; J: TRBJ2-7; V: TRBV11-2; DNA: TGTGCCAGCAGCCTCACCCCCGCCTCATCCTTGGGCGGCGAGCAGTACTTC; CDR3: CASSLTPASSLGGEQYF
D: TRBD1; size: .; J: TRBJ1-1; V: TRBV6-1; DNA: TGTGCCAGCAGTGCGGGACAGGGTAACACTGAAGCTTTCTTT; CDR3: CASSAGQGNTEAFF
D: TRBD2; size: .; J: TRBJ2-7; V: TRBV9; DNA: TGTGCCAGCAGCGTACTAGCGGGAGGGCTCGAGCAGTACTTC; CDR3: CASSVLAGGLEQYF
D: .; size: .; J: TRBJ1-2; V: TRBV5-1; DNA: TGCGCCAGCAGCTCGGCAGGGGAAAACTATGGCTACACCTTC; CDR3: CASSSAGENYGYTF
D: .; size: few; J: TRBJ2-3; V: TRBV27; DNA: TGTGCCAGCAGCGCCGCCGGGACACTTCTCGCCGATACGCAGTATTTT; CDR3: CASSAAGTLLADTQYF
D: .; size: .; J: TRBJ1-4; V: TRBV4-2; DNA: TGTGCCAGCAGCCCCGCTGGGGGCCCGTTTCTTGCAACTAATGAAAAACTGTTTTTT; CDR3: CASSPAGGPFLATNEKLFF
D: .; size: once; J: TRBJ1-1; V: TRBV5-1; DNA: TGCGCCAGCAGCGAGGATCCTGGGACCGGGGGAGCTTTCTTT; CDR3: CASSEDPGTGGAFF
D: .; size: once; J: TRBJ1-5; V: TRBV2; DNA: TGTGTCAGCAGTGCAGGGAATAGCAATCAGCCCCAGCATTTT; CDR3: CVSSAGNSNQPQHF
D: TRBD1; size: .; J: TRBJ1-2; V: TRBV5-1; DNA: TGCGCCAGCAGCTTAGGAAGGACAGGCGCCGGGCATAACTATGGCTACACCTTC; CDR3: CASSLGRTGAGHNYGYTF
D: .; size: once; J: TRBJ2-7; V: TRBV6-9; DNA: TGTGCCAGCAGTCGTCCGGGATGCTACGAGCAGTACTTC; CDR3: CASSRPGCYEQYF